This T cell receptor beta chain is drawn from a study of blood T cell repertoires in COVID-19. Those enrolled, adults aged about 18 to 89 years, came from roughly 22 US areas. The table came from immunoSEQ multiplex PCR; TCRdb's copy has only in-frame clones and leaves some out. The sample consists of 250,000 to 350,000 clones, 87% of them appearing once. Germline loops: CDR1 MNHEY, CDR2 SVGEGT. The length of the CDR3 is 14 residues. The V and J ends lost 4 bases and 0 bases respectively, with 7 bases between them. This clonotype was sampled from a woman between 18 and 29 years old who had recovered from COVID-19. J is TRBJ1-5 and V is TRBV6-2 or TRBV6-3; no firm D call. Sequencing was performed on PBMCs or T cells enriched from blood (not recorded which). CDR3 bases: TGTGCCAGCAGTTTTCGACTTAGCAATCAGCCCCAGCATTTT. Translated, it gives CASSFRLSNQPQHF.